A selection of T cell receptor beta chains follows, all from one sample in a study of cytomegalovirus exposure and HLA in healthy donors. Sequencing used immunoSEQ multiplex PCR; TCRdb keeps in-frame clones, though not all of them. The sample records about 100,000 clones, about three quarters being singletons. Material: PBMCs. The receptors here all came from a male donor in good health and CMV-seropositive. Both conserved end residues are part of each CDR3. The D gene is left open where the match is weak. Only part of the rows carry a size: once, few, many, or a class if the clone is expanded.

cdr3_length: 13; d_call: .; clone_size: .; j_call: TRBJ2-5; v_call: TRBV11-2; cdr3_aa: CASSYTQQETQYF; cdr3_nt: TGTGCCAGCAGCTACACACAACAGGAGACCCAGTACTTC
cdr3_length: 13; d_call: TRBD1; clone_size: .; j_call: TRBJ2-1; v_call: TRBV5-1; cdr3_aa: CASSMDRVDEQFF; cdr3_nt: TGCGCCAGCAGCATGGACAGGGTCGATGAGCAGTTCTTC
cdr3_length: 12; d_call: .; clone_size: few; j_call: TRBJ1-6; v_call: TRBV27; cdr3_aa: CASSPPGSPLHF; cdr3_nt: TGTGCCAGCAGTCCCCCGGGATCACCCCTCCACTTT
cdr3_length: 15; d_call: .; clone_size: few; j_call: TRBJ1-6; v_call: TRBV7-2; cdr3_aa: CASSLGGPYNSPLHF; cdr3_nt: TGTGCCAGCAGCTTAGGAGGGCCCTATAATTCACCCCTCCACTTT
cdr3_length: 15; d_call: TRBD2; clone_size: .; j_call: TRBJ2-1; v_call: TRBV6-1; cdr3_aa: CASSLTSGGAYEQFF; cdr3_nt: TGTGCCAGCAGCTTGACTAGCGGGGGGGCCTATGAGCAGTTCTTC
cdr3_length: 15; d_call: .; clone_size: .; j_call: TRBJ1-1; v_call: TRBV27; cdr3_aa: CASSAHRDGGTEAFF; cdr3_nt: TGTGCCAGCAGTGCCCACAGGGATGGCGGCACTGAAGCTTTCTTT
cdr3_length: 16; d_call: TRBD2; clone_size: .; j_call: TRBJ2-7; v_call: TRBV4-2; cdr3_aa: CASSPLLQRGPREQYF; cdr3_nt: TGTGCCAGCAGCCCTCTCCTCCAGCGGGGCCCTCGCGAGCAGTACTTC
cdr3_length: 12; d_call: TRBD1; clone_size: .; j_call: TRBJ1-2; v_call: TRBV29-1; cdr3_aa: CSVGDRAVGYTF; cdr3_nt: TGCAGCGTTGGCGACAGGGCAGTTGGCTACACCTTC
cdr3_length: 14; d_call: TRBD1; clone_size: .; j_call: TRBJ2-7; v_call: TRBV30; cdr3_aa: CAWNNLGQDYEQYF; cdr3_nt: TGTGCCTGGAATAACCTGGGACAGGACTACGAGCAGTACTTC
cdr3_length: 13; d_call: .; clone_size: once; j_call: TRBJ1-1; v_call: TRBV29-1; cdr3_aa: CSVVGVEQLEAFF; cdr3_nt: TGCAGCGTTGTAGGGGTCGAACAGCTTGAAGCTTTCTTT
cdr3_length: 13; d_call: .; clone_size: .; j_call: TRBJ2-5; v_call: TRBV4-1; cdr3_aa: CASSRLQGETQYF; cdr3_nt: TGCGCCAGCAGCCGACTTCAGGGAGAGACCCAGTACTTC
cdr3_length: 13; d_call: .; clone_size: once; j_call: TRBJ1-1; v_call: TRBV19; cdr3_aa: CASSIYMNTEAFF; cdr3_nt: TGTGCCAGTAGTATTTATATGAACACTGAAGCTTTCTTT
cdr3_length: 13; d_call: TRBD1; clone_size: .; j_call: TRBJ1-3; v_call: TRBV6-1; cdr3_aa: CASETGGGNTIYF; cdr3_nt: TGTGCCAGCGAAACAGGGGGAGGAAACACCATATATTTT
cdr3_length: 17; d_call: .; clone_size: .; j_call: TRBJ1-1; v_call: TRBV9; cdr3_aa: CASSVATMWGGNTEAFF; cdr3_nt: TGTGCCAGCAGCGTAGCTACTATGTGGGGGGGGAACACTGAAGCTTTCTTT
cdr3_length: 14; d_call: .; clone_size: .; j_call: TRBJ2-2; v_call: TRBV5-1; cdr3_aa: CASSTGLNTGELFF; cdr3_nt: TGCGCCAGCAGCACAGGGCTCAACACCGGGGAGCTGTTTTTT
cdr3_length: 13; d_call: .; clone_size: .; j_call: TRBJ2-7; v_call: TRBV7-2; cdr3_aa: CASRSRVRDEQYF; cdr3_nt: TGTGCCAGCAGGTCTCGGGTCCGAGACGAGCAGTACTTC
cdr3_length: 11; d_call: .; clone_size: .; j_call: TRBJ1-4; v_call: TRBV29-1; cdr3_aa: CSAIRGEKLFF; cdr3_nt: TGCAGCGCGATCCGGGGGGAAAAACTGTTTTTT
cdr3_length: 17; d_call: TRBD1; clone_size: .; j_call: TRBJ1-6; v_call: TRBV7-2; cdr3_aa: CASSYRGAGAIGSPLHF; cdr3_nt: TGTGCCAGCAGCTACAGGGGGGCAGGGGCCATCGGTTCACCCCTCCACTTT
cdr3_length: 17; d_call: TRBD1; clone_size: .; j_call: TRBJ2-3; v_call: TRBV25-1; cdr3_aa: CASSEYQGDGSTDTQYF; cdr3_nt: TGTGCCAGCAGTGAATATCAGGGGGACGGTAGCACAGATACGCAGTATTTT
cdr3_length: 16; d_call: .; clone_size: .; j_call: TRBJ1-4; v_call: TRBV4-1; cdr3_aa: CASSHPRGGTNEKLFF; cdr3_nt: TGCGCCAGCAGCCATCCCCGGGGGGGAACTAATGAAAAACTGTTTTTT
cdr3_length: 13; d_call: .; clone_size: .; j_call: TRBJ2-7; v_call: TRBV7-2; cdr3_aa: CASSSGDSYEQYF; cdr3_nt: TGTGCCAGCAGCTCGGGGGACAGCTACGAGCAGTACTTC
cdr3_length: 16; d_call: TRBD2; clone_size: .; j_call: TRBJ2-3; v_call: TRBV5-6; cdr3_aa: CASSLSSGGGQGTQYF; cdr3_nt: TGTGCCAGCAGCTTGTCTAGCGGGGGGGGGCAAGGTACGCAGTATTTT
cdr3_length: 15; d_call: .; clone_size: .; j_call: TRBJ2-7; v_call: TRBV2; cdr3_aa: CASSEYRVQGYEQYF; cdr3_nt: TGTGCCAGCAGTGAATATCGGGTACAGGGTTACGAGCAGTACTTC
cdr3_length: 15; d_call: TRBD1; clone_size: .; j_call: TRBJ2-5; v_call: TRBV11-3; cdr3_aa: CASSSRTGEKETQYF; cdr3_nt: TGTGCCAGCAGCAGCAGGACAGGGGAAAAAGAGACCCAGTACTTC
cdr3_length: 13; d_call: .; clone_size: .; j_call: TRBJ1-1; v_call: TRBV29-1; cdr3_aa: CSVDDGQGTEAFF; cdr3_nt: TGCAGCGTTGACGACGGGCAGGGCACTGAAGCTTTCTTT
cdr3_length: 11; d_call: .; clone_size: .; j_call: TRBJ2-7; v_call: TRBV11-3; cdr3_aa: CASSSGYEQYF; cdr3_nt: TGTGCCAGCAGCTCGGGATACGAGCAGTACTTC
cdr3_length: 13; d_call: .; clone_size: .; j_call: TRBJ2-5; v_call: TRBV5-5; cdr3_aa: CASSGTGEETQYF; cdr3_nt: TGTGCCAGCAGCGGGACTGGCGAGGAGACCCAGTACTTC
cdr3_length: 14; d_call: TRBD2; clone_size: .; j_call: TRBJ2-3; v_call: TRBV30; cdr3_aa: CARGLAGDTDTQYF; cdr3_nt: TGTGCCCGCGGACTAGCGGGGGATACAGATACGCAGTATTTT
cdr3_length: 14; d_call: TRBD1; clone_size: .; j_call: TRBJ2-7; v_call: TRBV25-1; cdr3_aa: CASSAGQGPYEQYF; cdr3_nt: TGTGCCAGCAGTGCTGGACAGGGCCCCTACGAGCAGTACTTC
cdr3_length: 16; d_call: .; clone_size: .; j_call: TRBJ1-1; v_call: TRBV6-6; cdr3_aa: CASSSPGGGRHTEAFF; cdr3_nt: TGTGCCAGCAGTTCCCCCGGGGGGGGGCGGCACACTGAAGCTTTCTTT
cdr3_length: 13; d_call: .; clone_size: few; j_call: TRBJ1-2; v_call: TRBV10-3; cdr3_aa: CASSYRFQGGYTF; cdr3_nt: TGTGCCAGCAGTTATAGGTTTCAGGGTGGCTACACCTTC
cdr3_length: 16; d_call: TRBD1; clone_size: .; j_call: TRBJ1-5; v_call: TRBV4-1; cdr3_aa: CASSQDEGQGLWPQHF; cdr3_nt: TGCGCCAGCAGCCAAGACGAAGGACAGGGGCTCTGGCCCCAGCATTTT
cdr3_length: 15; d_call: TRBD1; clone_size: few; j_call: TRBJ2-7; v_call: TRBV4-3; cdr3_aa: CASSQDRDRGYEQYF; cdr3_nt: TGCGCCAGCAGCCAAGATAGGGACAGGGGCTACGAGCAGTACTTC
cdr3_length: 14; d_call: TRBD1; clone_size: once; j_call: TRBJ1-5; v_call: TRBV19; cdr3_aa: CASSLTGVGQPQHF; cdr3_nt: TGTGCCAGTAGTTTAACAGGGGTCGGTCAGCCCCAGCATTTT
cdr3_length: 15; d_call: .; clone_size: .; j_call: TRBJ1-1; v_call: TRBV5-4; cdr3_aa: CASSQGGRRTPEAFF; cdr3_nt: TGTGCCAGCAGCCAAGGAGGGCGAAGGACCCCTGAAGCTTTCTTT
cdr3_length: 13; d_call: TRBD2; clone_size: .; j_call: TRBJ2-6; v_call: TRBV19; cdr3_aa: CASAGAGANVLTF; cdr3_nt: TGTGCCAGTGCGGGGGCTGGGGCCAACGTCCTGACTTTC
cdr3_length: 16; d_call: TRBD1; clone_size: .; j_call: TRBJ1-1; v_call: TRBV2; cdr3_aa: CASRVMTGSMNTEAFF; cdr3_nt: TGTGCCAGCAGGGTTATGACAGGGTCCATGAACACTGAAGCTTTCTTT
cdr3_length: 16; d_call: TRBD1; clone_size: .; j_call: TRBJ1-6; v_call: TRBV5-6; cdr3_aa: CASSAGTGAGNSPLHF; cdr3_nt: TGTGCCAGCAGCGCCGGGACAGGGGCTGGAAATTCACCCCTCCACTTT
cdr3_length: 15; d_call: .; clone_size: .; j_call: TRBJ1-2; v_call: TRBV18; cdr3_aa: CASSRSADPGSGYTF; cdr3_nt: TGTGCCAGCTCACGCTCCGCGGACCCGGGGAGTGGCTACACCTTC
cdr3_length: 15; d_call: .; clone_size: few; j_call: TRBJ1-5; v_call: TRBV4-3; cdr3_aa: CASSQDLGGHQPQHF; cdr3_nt: TGCGCCAGCAGCCAAGATCTCGGGGGGCACCAGCCCCAGCATTTT
cdr3_length: 13; d_call: .; clone_size: once; j_call: TRBJ1-2; v_call: TRBV10-3; cdr3_aa: CASWSGTPYGYTF; cdr3_nt: TGTGCCAGCTGGAGCGGTACCCCATATGGCTACACCTTC
cdr3_length: 16; d_call: TRBD1; clone_size: once; j_call: TRBJ2-5; v_call: TRBV6-6; cdr3_aa: CASSYWDRGREETQYF; cdr3_nt: TGTGCCAGCAGTTACTGGGACAGGGGAAGGGAAGAGACCCAGTACTTC
cdr3_length: 16; d_call: TRBD2; clone_size: .; j_call: TRBJ2-3; v_call: TRBV7-2; cdr3_aa: CASSLGASGGADTQYF; cdr3_nt: TGTGCCAGCAGCTTAGGTGCTAGCGGGGGGGCAGATACGCAGTATTTT
cdr3_length: 15; d_call: .; clone_size: .; j_call: TRBJ2-5; v_call: TRBV7-2; cdr3_aa: CASRTGTPRGGTQYF; cdr3_nt: TGTGCCAGCAGAACCGGGACTCCGAGGGGGGGGACCCAGTACTTC
cdr3_length: 17; d_call: TRBD2; clone_size: .; j_call: TRBJ2-3; v_call: TRBV5-1; cdr3_aa: CASSLGNLAGGGDTQYF; cdr3_nt: TGCGCCAGCAGCTTGGGAAACCTAGCGGGGGGTGGCGATACGCAGTATTTT
cdr3_length: 14; d_call: .; clone_size: few; j_call: TRBJ1-1; v_call: TRBV6-5; cdr3_aa: CASSYEGRNTEAFF; cdr3_nt: TGTGCCAGCAGTTACGAGGGCCGGAACACTGAAGCTTTCTTT
cdr3_length: 15; d_call: TRBD1; clone_size: .; j_call: TRBJ1-6; v_call: TRBV11-3; cdr3_aa: CASSMRQGMNSPLHF; cdr3_nt: TGTGCCAGCAGCATGAGACAGGGGATGAACTCACCCCTCCACTTT
cdr3_length: 15; d_call: TRBD1; clone_size: .; j_call: TRBJ2-3; v_call: TRBV25-1; cdr3_aa: CASRPTGTGGDTQYF; cdr3_nt: TGTGCCAGCCGCCCGACAGGGACGGGCGGAGATACGCAGTATTTT
cdr3_length: 15; d_call: .; clone_size: .; j_call: TRBJ1-5; v_call: TRBV27; cdr3_aa: CASSLNGKGGQPQHF; cdr3_nt: TGTGCCAGCAGTTTAAATGGGAAGGGAGGTCAGCCCCAGCATTTT
cdr3_length: 13; d_call: TRBD1; clone_size: .; j_call: TRBJ2-7; v_call: TRBV6-5; cdr3_aa: CASSYDRGDEQYF; cdr3_nt: TGTGCCAGCAGTTACGACAGGGGGGACGAGCAGTACTTC
cdr3_length: 13; d_call: TRBD1; clone_size: .; j_call: TRBJ1-4; v_call: TRBV19; cdr3_aa: CASQDRGGEKLFF; cdr3_nt: TGTGCCAGTCAAGACAGGGGCGGTGAAAAACTGTTTTTT
cdr3_length: 19; d_call: TRBD1; clone_size: .; j_call: TRBJ2-2; v_call: TRBV15; cdr3_aa: CATRGPGTGQTAPTGELFF; cdr3_nt: TGTGCCACCAGGGGTCCGGGGACAGGGCAGACGGCCCCGACCGGGGAGCTGTTTTTT
cdr3_length: 15; d_call: .; clone_size: .; j_call: TRBJ2-7; v_call: TRBV21-1; cdr3_aa: CASSKGFAGRYEQYF; cdr3_nt: TGTGCCAGCAGCAAAGGGTTCGCAGGGAGGTACGAGCAGTACTTC
cdr3_length: 14; d_call: .; clone_size: once; j_call: TRBJ2-7; v_call: TRBV19; cdr3_aa: CASSIDRLGYERYF; cdr3_nt: TGTGCCAGTAGTATTGACAGGCTCGGCTACGAGCGGTACTTC
cdr3_length: 15; d_call: TRBD1; clone_size: once; j_call: TRBJ2-7; v_call: TRBV30; cdr3_aa: CAWSVDRGPTYEQYF; cdr3_nt: TGTGCCTGGAGTGTGGACAGGGGCCCCACCTACGAGCAGTACTTC
cdr3_length: 16; d_call: TRBD1; clone_size: .; j_call: TRBJ1-2; v_call: TRBV11-2; cdr3_aa: CASSLEAGGILYGYTF; cdr3_nt: TGTGCCAGCAGCTTAGAGGCAGGGGGCATCCTCTATGGCTACACCTTC
cdr3_length: 16; d_call: TRBD1; clone_size: .; j_call: TRBJ2-2; v_call: TRBV2; cdr3_aa: CASSHETGANTGELFF; cdr3_nt: TGTGCCAGCAGTCATGAGACAGGGGCGAACACCGGGGAGCTGTTTTTT
cdr3_length: 20; d_call: TRBD2; clone_size: .; j_call: TRBJ2-2; v_call: TRBV7-8; cdr3_aa: CASSPVRTSGAEQSSGELFF; cdr3_nt: TGTGCCAGCAGTCCAGTTAGGACTAGCGGGGCCGAACAGAGCTCCGGGGAGCTGTTTTTT
cdr3_length: 13; d_call: .; clone_size: .; j_call: TRBJ2-3; v_call: TRBV6-4; cdr3_aa: CASSGQLGYTQYF; cdr3_nt: TGTGCCAGCAGTGGACAGCTAGGTTATACGCAGTATTTT
cdr3_length: 15; d_call: TRBD1; clone_size: few; j_call: TRBJ1-1; v_call: TRBV2; cdr3_aa: CASNDRDRGSTEAFF; cdr3_nt: TGTGCCAGCAATGACCGGGACAGGGGGAGCACTGAAGCTTTCTTT